This T cell receptor beta chain comes out of a study of cytomegalovirus exposure and HLA in healthy donors. Primers included in the PCR were 60 Vbeta and 13 Jbeta primers. Profiled with immunoSEQ multiplex PCR; TCRdb holds only in-frame clones, not every one. Among about 96,000 clones, under 80% were seen once, and the ten largest hold less than 9.5%. This CDR3 has 17 residues. Trimming removed 4 bases at V and 3 bases at J, with 19 bases between. Per the germline V gene, CDR1 is LGHNA and CDR2 is YNFKEQ. In nominal health when sampled, donors likely had unrecorded immune exposures nonetheless. V usage is TRBV4-2 and J usage is TRBJ1-5; weak D call: TRBD1 (5 bases). The sample comprised PBMCs. This receptor was taken from a man aged 50 to 60 in good health and CMV-seropositive. CDR3 amino acids: CASSRTRGDVVNQPQHF. In DNA form, the CDR3 reads TGTGCCAGCAGCCGGACACGGGGGGATGTTGTCAATCAGCCCCAGCATTTT.